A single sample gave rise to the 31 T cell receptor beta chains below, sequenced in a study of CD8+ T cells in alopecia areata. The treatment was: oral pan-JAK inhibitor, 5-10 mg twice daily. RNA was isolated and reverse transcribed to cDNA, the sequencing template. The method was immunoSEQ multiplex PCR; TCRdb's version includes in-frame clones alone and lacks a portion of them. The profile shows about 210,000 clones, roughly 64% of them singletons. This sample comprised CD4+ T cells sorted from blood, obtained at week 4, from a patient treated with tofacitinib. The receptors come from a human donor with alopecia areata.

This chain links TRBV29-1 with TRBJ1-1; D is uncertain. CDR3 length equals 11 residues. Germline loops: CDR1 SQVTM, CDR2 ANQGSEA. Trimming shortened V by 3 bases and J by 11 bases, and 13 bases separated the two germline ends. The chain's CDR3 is CSVDRFGFAFF. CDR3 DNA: TGCAGCGTTGACAGGTTTGGTTTTGCTTTCTTT.

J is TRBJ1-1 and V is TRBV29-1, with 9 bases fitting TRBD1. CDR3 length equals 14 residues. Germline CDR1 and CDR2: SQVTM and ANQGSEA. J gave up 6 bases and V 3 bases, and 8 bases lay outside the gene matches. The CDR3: CSVESGQGTAEAFF. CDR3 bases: TGCAGCGTTGAGTCCGGACAGGGGACCGCTGAAGCTTTCTTT.

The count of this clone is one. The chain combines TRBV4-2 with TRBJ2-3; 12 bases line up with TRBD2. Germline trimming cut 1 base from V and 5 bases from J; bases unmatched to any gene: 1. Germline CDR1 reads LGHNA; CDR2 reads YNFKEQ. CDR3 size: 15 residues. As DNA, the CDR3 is TGTGCCAGCAGCCAAGGGACTAGCGGGGTAGATACGCAGTATTTT. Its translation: CASSQGTSGVDTQYF.

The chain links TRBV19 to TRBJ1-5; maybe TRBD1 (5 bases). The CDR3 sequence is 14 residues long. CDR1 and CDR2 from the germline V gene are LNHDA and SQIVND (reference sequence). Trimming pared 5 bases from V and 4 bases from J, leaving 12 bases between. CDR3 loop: CASSAGTANQPQHF. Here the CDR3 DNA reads TGTGCCAGTAGTGCTGGGACTGCAAATCAGCCCCAGCATTTT.

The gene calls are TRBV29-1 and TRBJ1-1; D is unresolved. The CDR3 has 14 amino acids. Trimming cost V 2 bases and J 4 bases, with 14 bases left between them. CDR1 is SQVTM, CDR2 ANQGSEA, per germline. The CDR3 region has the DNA TGCAGCGTTGAAAGGCGGAGCTTAAGCACTGAAGCTTTCTTT. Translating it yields CSVERRSLSTEAFF.

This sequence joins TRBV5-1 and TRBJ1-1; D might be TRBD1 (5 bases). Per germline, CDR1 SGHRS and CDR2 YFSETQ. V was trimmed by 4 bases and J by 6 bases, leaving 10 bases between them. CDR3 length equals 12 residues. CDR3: CASSPAGPEAFF. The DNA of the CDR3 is TGCGCCAGCAGCCCGGCGGGACCTGAAGCTTTCTTT.

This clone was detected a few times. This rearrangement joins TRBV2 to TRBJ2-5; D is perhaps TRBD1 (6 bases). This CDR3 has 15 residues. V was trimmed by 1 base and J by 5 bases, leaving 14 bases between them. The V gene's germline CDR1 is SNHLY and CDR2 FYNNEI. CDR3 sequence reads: CASSEGAGEPETQYF. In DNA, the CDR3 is TGTGCCAGCAGTGAAGGGGCAGGGGAACCGGAGACCCAGTACTTC.

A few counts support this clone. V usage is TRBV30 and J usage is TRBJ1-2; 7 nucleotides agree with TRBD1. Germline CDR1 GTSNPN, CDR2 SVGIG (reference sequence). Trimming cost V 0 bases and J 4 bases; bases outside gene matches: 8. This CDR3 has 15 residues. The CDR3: CAWSVAAGGRYGYTF. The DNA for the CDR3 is TGTGCCTGGAGTGTTGCGGCAGGGGGACGCTATGGCTACACCTTC.

The CDR3 reads CAWSVRSLAGGPYTQYF. For the CDR3, the DNA is TGTGCCTGGAGTGTACGGAGCCTAGCGGGGGGGCCGTATACGCAGTATTTT. V is TRBV30 and J is TRBJ2-3, with 12 bases identical to TRBD2. The CDR3 is 17 amino acids. The V gene end was trimmed by 0 bases and the J gene end by 7 bases; junction bases not matched to a gene: 11. Germline values: CDR1 GTSNPN, CDR2 SVGIG (reference sequence).

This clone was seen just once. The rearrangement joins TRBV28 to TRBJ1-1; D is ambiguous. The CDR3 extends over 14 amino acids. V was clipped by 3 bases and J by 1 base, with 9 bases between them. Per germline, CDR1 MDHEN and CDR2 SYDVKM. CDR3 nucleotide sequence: TGTGCCAGCAGTTTGGCAACAAGGAACACTGAAGCTTTCTTT. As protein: CASSLATRNTEAFF.

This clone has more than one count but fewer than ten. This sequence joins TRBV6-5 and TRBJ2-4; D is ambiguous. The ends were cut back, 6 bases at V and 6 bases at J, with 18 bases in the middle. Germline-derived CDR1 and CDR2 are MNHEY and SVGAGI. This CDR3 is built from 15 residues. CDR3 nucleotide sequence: TGTGCCAGCAGATCTACCACCCGCCAGCTAAACATTCAGTACTTC. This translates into CASRSTTRQLNIQYF.

The CDR3 loop is CAISDKYEQYF. The CDR3 coding sequence is TGTGCCATCAGTGACAAGTACGAGCAGTACTTC. The chain is built from TRBV10-3 and TRBJ2-7; D uncertain. The CDR3 length is 11 residues. V shed 3 bases and J shed 4 bases, with 4 bases lying between them. Germline V gene data show CDR1 as ENHRY and CDR2 as SYGVKD.

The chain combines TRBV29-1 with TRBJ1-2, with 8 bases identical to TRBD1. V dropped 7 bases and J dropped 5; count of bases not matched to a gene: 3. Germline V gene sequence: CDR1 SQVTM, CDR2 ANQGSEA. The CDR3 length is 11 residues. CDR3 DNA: TGCAGCGCCGGGACAGGTTATGGCTACACCTTC. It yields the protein CSAGTGYGYTF.

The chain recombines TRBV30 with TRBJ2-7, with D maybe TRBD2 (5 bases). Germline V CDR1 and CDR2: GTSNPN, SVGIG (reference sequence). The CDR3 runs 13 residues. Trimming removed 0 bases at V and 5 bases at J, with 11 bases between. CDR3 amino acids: CAWSVNRGDEQYF. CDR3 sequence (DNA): TGTGCCTGGAGTGTAAATCGGGGAGACGAGCAGTACTTC. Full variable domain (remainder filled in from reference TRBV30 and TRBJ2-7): SQTIHQWPATLVQPVGSPLSLECTVEGTSNPNLYWYRQAAGRGLQLLFYSVGIGQISSEVPQNLSASRPQDRQFILSSKKLLLSDSGFYLCAWSVNRGDEQYFGPGTRLTVT.

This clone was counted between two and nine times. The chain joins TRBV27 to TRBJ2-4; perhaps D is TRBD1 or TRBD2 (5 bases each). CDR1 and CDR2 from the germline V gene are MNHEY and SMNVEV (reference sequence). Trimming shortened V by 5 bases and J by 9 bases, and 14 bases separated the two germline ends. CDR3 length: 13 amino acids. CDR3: CASSPSGRRIQYF. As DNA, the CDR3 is TGTGCCAGCAGTCCATCGGGGCGTCGCATTCAGTACTTC.

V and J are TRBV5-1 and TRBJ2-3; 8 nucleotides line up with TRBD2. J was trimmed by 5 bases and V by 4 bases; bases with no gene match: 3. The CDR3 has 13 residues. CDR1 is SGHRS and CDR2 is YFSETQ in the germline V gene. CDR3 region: CASSGGLVDTQYF. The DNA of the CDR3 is TGCGCCAGCAGCGGGGGACTAGTAGATACGCAGTATTTT.

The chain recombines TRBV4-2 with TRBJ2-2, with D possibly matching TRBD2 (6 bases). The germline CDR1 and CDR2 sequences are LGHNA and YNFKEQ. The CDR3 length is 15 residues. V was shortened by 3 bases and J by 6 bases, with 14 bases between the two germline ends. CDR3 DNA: TGTGCCAGCAGCCAGGAAGGGACTCCCCCCGGGGAGCTGTTTTTT. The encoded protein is CASSQEGTPPGELFF.

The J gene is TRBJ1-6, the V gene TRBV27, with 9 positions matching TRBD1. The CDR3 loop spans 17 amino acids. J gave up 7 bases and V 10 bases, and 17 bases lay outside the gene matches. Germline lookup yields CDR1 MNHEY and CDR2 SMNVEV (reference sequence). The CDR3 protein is CATSRSRQGGTNSPLHF. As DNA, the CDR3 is TGTGCCACCTCTCGTTCCCGACAGGGGGGGACAAATTCACCCCTCCACTTT.

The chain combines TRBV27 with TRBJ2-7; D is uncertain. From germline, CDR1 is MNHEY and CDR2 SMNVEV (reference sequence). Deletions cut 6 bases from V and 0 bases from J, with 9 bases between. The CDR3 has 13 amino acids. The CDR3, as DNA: TGTGCCAGCAGCCCTAGGAGCTCCTACGAGCAGTACTTC. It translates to CASSPRSSYEQYF.

This CDR3 reads CASSFATGTNEKLFF. The CDR3 DNA reads as TGTGCCAGCAGCTTTGCGACAGGCACTAATGAAAAACTGTTTTTT. The genes are TRBV7-9 and TRBJ1-4, with D maybe TRBD1 (6 bases). V dropped 3 bases and J dropped 2 bases, with 10 bases sitting between them. In germline, CDR1 is SEHNR, CDR2 FQNEAQ (reference sequence). This CDR3 comprises 15 residues. Full variable domain (missing parts from reference TRBV7-9 and TRBJ1-4): DTGVSQNPRHKITKRGQNVTFRCDPISEHNRLYWYRQTLGQGPEFLTYFQNEAQLEKSRLLSDRFSAERPKGSFSTLEIQRTEQGDSAMYLCASSFATGTNEKLFFGSGTQLSVL.

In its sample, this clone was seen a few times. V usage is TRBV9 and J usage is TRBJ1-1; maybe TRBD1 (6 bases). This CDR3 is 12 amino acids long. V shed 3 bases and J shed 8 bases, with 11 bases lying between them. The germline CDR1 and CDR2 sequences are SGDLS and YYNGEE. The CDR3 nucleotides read TGTGCCAGCAGCGAGGAGGACAGAGAAGCTTTCTTT. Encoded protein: CASSEEDREAFF.

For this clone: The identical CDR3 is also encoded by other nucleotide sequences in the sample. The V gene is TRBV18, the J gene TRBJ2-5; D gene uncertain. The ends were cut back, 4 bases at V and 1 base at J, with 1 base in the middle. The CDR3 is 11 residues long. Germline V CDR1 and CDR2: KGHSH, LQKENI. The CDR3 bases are TGTGCCAGCTCACTCCAAGAGACCCAGTACTTC. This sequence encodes CASSLQETQYF.

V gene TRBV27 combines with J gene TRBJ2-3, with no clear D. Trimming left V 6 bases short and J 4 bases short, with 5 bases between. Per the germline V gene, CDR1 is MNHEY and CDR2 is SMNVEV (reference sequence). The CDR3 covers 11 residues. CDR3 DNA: TGTGCCAGCAGGGGGTCAGATACGCAGTATTTT. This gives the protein CASRGSDTQYF.

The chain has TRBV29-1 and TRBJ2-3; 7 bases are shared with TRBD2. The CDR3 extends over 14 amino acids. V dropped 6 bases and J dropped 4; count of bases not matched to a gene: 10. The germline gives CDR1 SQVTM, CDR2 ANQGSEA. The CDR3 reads CSVLAATGADTQYF. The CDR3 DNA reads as TGCAGCGTGCTAGCGGCGACGGGGGCAGATACGCAGTATTTT.

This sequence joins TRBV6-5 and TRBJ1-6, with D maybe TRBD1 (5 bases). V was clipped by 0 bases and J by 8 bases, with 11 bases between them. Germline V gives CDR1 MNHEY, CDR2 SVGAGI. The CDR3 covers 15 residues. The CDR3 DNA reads TGTGCCAGCAGTTACTCACCCAGGGTGCATTCACCCCTCCACTTT. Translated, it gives CASSYSPRVHSPLHF.

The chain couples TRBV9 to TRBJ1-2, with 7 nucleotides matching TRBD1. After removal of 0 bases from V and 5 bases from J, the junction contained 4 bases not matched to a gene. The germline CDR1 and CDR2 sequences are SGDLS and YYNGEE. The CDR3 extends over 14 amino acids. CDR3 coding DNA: TGTGCCAGCAGCGTAGGGGGACAGACTTATGGCTACACCTTC. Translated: CASSVGGQTYGYTF.

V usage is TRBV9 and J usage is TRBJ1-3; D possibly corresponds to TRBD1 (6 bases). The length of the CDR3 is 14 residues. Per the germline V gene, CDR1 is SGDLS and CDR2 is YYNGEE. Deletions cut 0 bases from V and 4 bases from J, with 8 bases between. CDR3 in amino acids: CASSVVDRGNTIYF. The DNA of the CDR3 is TGTGCCAGCAGCGTAGTAGACAGGGGAAACACCATATATTTT. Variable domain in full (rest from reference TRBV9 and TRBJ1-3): DSGVTQTPKHLITATGQRVTLRCSPRSGDLSVYWYQQSLDQGLQFLIQYYNGEERAKGNILERFSAQQFPDLHSELNLSSLELGDSALYFCASSVVDRGNTIYFGEGSWLTVV.

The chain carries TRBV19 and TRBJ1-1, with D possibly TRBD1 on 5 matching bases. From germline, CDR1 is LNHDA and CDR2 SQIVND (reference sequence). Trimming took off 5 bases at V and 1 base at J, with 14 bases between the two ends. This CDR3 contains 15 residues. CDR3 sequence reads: CASSGVQEKNTEAFF. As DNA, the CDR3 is TGTGCCAGTAGTGGTGTACAGGAGAAGAACACTGAAGCTTTCTTT.

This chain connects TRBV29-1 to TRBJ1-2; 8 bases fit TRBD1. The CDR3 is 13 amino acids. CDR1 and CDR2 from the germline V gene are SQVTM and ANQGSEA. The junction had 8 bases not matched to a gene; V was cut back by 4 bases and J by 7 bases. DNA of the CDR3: TGCAGCGTTGGGGCAGGGGGCAGAGGTGGCTACACCTTC. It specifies CSVGAGGRGGYTF.

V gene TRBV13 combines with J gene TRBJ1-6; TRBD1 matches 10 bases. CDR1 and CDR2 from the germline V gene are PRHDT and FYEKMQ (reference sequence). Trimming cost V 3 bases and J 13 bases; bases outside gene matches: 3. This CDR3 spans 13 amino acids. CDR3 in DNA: TGTGCCAGCAGCTTTGGACAGGGGGAGCCCCTCCACTTT. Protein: CASSFGQGEPLHF.

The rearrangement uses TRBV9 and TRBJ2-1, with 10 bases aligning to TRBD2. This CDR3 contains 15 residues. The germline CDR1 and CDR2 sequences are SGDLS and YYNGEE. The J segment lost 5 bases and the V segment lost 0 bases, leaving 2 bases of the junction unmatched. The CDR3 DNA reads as TGTGCCAGCAGCGTAGACCTAGCGGGGGACAATGAGCAGTTCTTC. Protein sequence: CASSVDLAGDNEQFF.